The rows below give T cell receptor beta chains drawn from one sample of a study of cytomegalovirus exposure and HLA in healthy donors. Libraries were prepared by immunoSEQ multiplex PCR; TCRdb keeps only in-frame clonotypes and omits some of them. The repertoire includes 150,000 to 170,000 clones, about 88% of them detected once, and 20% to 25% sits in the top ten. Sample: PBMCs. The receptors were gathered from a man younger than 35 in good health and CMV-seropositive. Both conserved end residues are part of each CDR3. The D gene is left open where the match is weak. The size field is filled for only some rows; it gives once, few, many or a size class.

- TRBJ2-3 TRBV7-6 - TGTGCCAGCAGCCTCGGACGCGGGGCGACAGATACGCAGTATTTT CASSLGRGATDTQYF
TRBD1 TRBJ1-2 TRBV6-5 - TGTGCCAGCAGTCCACAGGGGACCTCCTATGGCTACACCTTC CASSPQGTSYGYTF
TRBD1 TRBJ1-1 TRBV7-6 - TGTGCCAGCAGCCTCGGGGGACAGATGAGGGGTGGCACTGAAGCTTTCTTT CASSLGGQMRGGTEAFF
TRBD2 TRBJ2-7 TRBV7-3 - TGTGCCAGCAGCTTAACGCCAGCGGGGGGCTACGAGCAGTACTTC CASSLTPAGGYEQYF
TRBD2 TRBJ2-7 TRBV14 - TGTGCCAGCAGCCAAGATAGGATAGCGGGAAGCGAGCAGTACTTC CASSQDRIAGSEQYF
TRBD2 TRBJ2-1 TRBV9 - TGTGCCAGCAGCGCAACCGGGACTAGCAGCAATGAGCAGTTCTTC CASSATGTSSNEQFF
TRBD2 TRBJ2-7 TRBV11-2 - TGTGCCAGCAGCCTGAGCGGGAGGGCCTTGTACGAGCAGTACTTC CASSLSGRALYEQYF
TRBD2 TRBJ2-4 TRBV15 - TGTGCCACCAGCAGAAGGACTAGCGGGGGGCCAAAAGCCAAAAACATTCAGTACTTC CATSRRTSGGPKAKNIQYF
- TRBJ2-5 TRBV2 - TGTGCCAGCATGGAGGCCTCCTCTGAGACCCAGTACTTC CASMEASSETQYF
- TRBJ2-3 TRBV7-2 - TGTGCCAGCAGCCCAGGGGGCGGGGGGGCATGGACAGATACGCAGTATTTT CASSPGGGGAWTDTQYF
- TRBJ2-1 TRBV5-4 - TGTGCCAGCAGCTTGGCGGGCGGAACAGGCTGGAATGAGCAGTTCTTC CASSLAGGTGWNEQFF
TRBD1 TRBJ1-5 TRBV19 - TGTGCCAGCTACCGGACAGGGAGAGGTCAGCCCCAGCATTTT CASYRTGRGQPQHF
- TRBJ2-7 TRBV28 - TGTGCCAGCAGTTCCGGGTTCATCATCAGAAGCTCCTACGAGCAGTACTTC CASSSGFIIRSSYEQYF
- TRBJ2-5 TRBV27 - TGTGCCAGCAGTCCCCGGCGAGGTTTTGAGACCCAGTACTTC CASSPRRGFETQYF
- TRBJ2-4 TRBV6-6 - TGTGCCAGCAATTACGGGTTGGATTCGGGATTAGCCATTCAGTACTTC CASNYGLDSGLAIQYF
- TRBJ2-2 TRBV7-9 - TGTGCCAGCAGCTTTTTCAGGGTCGGGAGAGACACCGGGGAGCTGTTTTTT CASSFFRVGRDTGELFF
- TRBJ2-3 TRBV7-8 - TGTGCCAGCAGCTTAGTCCTAGCCGGCACAGATACGCAGTATTTT CASSLVLAGTDTQYF
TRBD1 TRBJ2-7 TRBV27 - TGTGCCAGCAGTCCCGGGACAGCTAATATCTACGAGCAGTACTTC CASSPGTANIYEQYF
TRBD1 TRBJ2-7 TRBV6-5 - TGTGCCAGCAGTTACCGGGACAGGGCCTACGAGCAGTACTTC CASSYRDRAYEQYF
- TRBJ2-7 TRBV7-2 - TGTGCCAGCAGCTCTAGCATTCTGGTCTACGAGCAGTACTTC CASSSSILVYEQYF
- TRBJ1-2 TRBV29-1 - TGCAGCGCCGAACGCCGGGGGGCGACGAATGGCTACACCTTC CSAERRGATNGYTF
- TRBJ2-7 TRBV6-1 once TGTGCCAGCCTTGGTGCCCCGACAGGGCGGGGCGAGCAGTACTTC CASLGAPTGRGEQYF
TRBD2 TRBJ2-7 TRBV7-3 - TGTGCCAGCAGCTTTGGGACTAGCGGTCCCTACGAGCAGTACTTC CASSFGTSGPYEQYF
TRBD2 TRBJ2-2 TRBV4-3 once TGCGCCAGCAGCCAAGAACTAGCGGGGGTGACCACCGGGGAGCTGTTTTTT CASSQELAGVTTGELFF
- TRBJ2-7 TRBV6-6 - TGTGCCAGCAGTTACTCCTCGACAGGATCCTACGAGCAGTACTTC CASSYSSTGSYEQYF
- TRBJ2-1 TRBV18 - TGTGCCAGCTCACCGCCCCGTGGGGGCCGGGCCGACAATGAGCAGTTCTTC CASSPPRGGRADNEQFF
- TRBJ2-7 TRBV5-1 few TGCGCCAGCAGCTTGGCCTGGACACCCTCCTCCTACGAGCAGTACTTC CASSLAWTPSSYEQYF
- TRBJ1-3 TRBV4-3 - TGCGCCAGCAGCCAAGACGGGGTTCTCGGTCAGGACTCATTATATTTT CASSQDGVLGQDSLYF
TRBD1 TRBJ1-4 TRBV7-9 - TGTGCCAGCAGCTGGACAGGCTCTAATGAAAAACTGTTTTTT CASSWTGSNEKLFF
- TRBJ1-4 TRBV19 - TGTGCCAGTAGAACGGGGGTTGGCGTACCAACTAATGAAAAACTGTTTTTT CASRTGVGVPTNEKLFF
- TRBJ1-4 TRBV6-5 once TGTGCCAGCAGTTTAGGAGGGGCTTGGGGGAATGAAAAACTGTTTTTT CASSLGGAWGNEKLFF
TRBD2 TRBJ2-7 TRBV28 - TGTGCCAGCAGTTTAGCCCTAGCGGGGGACTACGAGCAGTACTTC CASSLALAGDYEQYF
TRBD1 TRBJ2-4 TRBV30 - TGTGCCTGGAGTCACGGACAGGGGATAGCCAAAAACATTCAGTACTTC CAWSHGQGIAKNIQYF
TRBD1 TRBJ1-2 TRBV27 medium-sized TGTGCCAGCAGTTTATCGATAGACAGGGGGTTTTTCTATGGCTACACCTTC CASSLSIDRGFFYGYTF
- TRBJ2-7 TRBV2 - TGTGCCAGCACTCGACAACAGTCCTACGAGCAGTACTTC CASTRQQSYEQYF
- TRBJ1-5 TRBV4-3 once TGCGCCAGCAGCCAAGAGGACAGAAGCAATCAGCCCCAGCATTTT CASSQEDRSNQPQHF
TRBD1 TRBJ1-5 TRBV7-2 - TGTGCCAGCAGCTTAGCGTCAGGGGGAAGGCAGCCCCAGCATTTT CASSLASGGRQPQHF
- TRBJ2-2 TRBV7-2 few TGTGCCAGCAGCCCCCGGGGGAGCACCGGGGAGCTGTTTTTT CASSPRGSTGELFF
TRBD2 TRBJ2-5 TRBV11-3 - TGTGCCAGCAGCCAGACTAGCGGGGAGACCCAGTACTTC CASSQTSGETQYF
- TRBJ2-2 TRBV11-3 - TGTGCCAGCAGCTTAGGGGAGCTCGGGGAGCTGTTTTTT CASSLGELGELFF
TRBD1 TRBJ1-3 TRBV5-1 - TGCGCCAGCAGCCAGTCAGGGGGAGCAGACTCTGGAAACACCATATATTTT CASSQSGGADSGNTIYF
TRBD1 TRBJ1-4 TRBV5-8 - TGTGCCAGCAGCTCTTACAGGGGCAGGGAAAAACTGTTTTTT CASSSYRGREKLFF
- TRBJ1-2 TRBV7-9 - TGTGCCAGCAGCTTAGCGCAGGGCCTAACCTATGGCTACACCTTC CASSLAQGLTYGYTF
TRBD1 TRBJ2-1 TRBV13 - TGTGCCAGCAGCGCGACCGGGACAGGGGGCTTTAATGAGCAGTTCTTC CASSATGTGGFNEQFF
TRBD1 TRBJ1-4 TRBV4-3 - TGCGCCAGCAGCCAAGACGTGGGACAGGGCAATGAAAAACTGTTTTTT CASSQDVGQGNEKLFF
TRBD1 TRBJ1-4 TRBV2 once TGTGCCAGCAGGCAACAGGGGGTTGATGAAAAACTGTTTTTT CASRQQGVDEKLFF
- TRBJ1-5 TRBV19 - TGTGCCAGTAGTATAACCCCACAGTCCAATCAGCCCCAGCATTTT CASSITPQSNQPQHF
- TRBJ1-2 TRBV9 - TGTGCCAGCAGCGTAGTCGGGGAGGGCTACACCTTC CASSVVGEGYTF
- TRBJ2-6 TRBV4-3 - TGCGCCAGCAGCCAAGGAGAGAACTCTGGGGCCAACGTCCTGACTTTC CASSQGENSGANVLTF
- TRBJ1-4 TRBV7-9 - TGTGCCAGCACCCCGGGGGGGGCTAATGAAAAACTGTTTTTT CASTPGGANEKLFF
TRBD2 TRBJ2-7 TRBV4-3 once TGCGCCAGCAGCCCTGCGGGGGGGGATTACGAGCAGTACTTC CASSPAGGDYEQYF
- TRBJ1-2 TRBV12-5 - TGTGCTAGTGGTTCCGGGATGGGGGGCTACACCTTC CASGSGMGGYTF
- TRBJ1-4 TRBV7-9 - TGTGCCAGCAGCTTAGTTGGGGAGAGAATTGAAAAACTGTTTTTT CASSLVGERIEKLFF
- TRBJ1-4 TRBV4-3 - TGCGCCAGCAGCCAAGTAATGGGCAGGGTATCTAATGAAAAACTGTTTTTT CASSQVMGRVSNEKLFF
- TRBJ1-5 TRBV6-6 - TGTGCCAGCAGTTACCAGGGGTCTCAGCCCCAGCATTTT CASSYQGSQPQHF
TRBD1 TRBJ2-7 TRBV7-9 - TGTGCCAGCAGCTTCACAGGGGGTACTGAGCAGTACTTC CASSFTGGTEQYF
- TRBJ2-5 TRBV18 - TGTGCCAGCTCACCGAGGGGGGGGAGGATCGAGACCCAGTACTTC CASSPRGGRIETQYF
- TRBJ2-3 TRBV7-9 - TGTGCCAGCACCCACCGGGCGGGAACAGATACGCAGTATTTT CASTHRAGTDTQYF